This T cell receptor (beta chain) originates from a study of control samples from healthy donors and cancer patients. The sample holds one count of this clone. Germline V gene data show CDR1 as SGHTA and CDR2 as FQGNSA. Trimming shortened V by 2 bases and J by 1 base, and 5 bases separated the two germline ends. The CDR3 runs 13 residues. The data were produced by immunoSEQ multiplex PCR, yet TCRdb's version contains in-frame clones alone and is incomplete. Of about 40,000 clones detected, about 94% appear once; the ten largest clones hold approximately 3.9%. This TCR was recovered from a woman aged 45-65 years in good health. Sequencing used blood. The gene calls are TRBV7-2 and TRBJ1-1; no reliable D call. The CDR3 coding sequence is TGTGCCAGCAGCTTAAAACAGAACACTGAAGCTTTCTTT. Translation gives CASSLKQNTEAFF.